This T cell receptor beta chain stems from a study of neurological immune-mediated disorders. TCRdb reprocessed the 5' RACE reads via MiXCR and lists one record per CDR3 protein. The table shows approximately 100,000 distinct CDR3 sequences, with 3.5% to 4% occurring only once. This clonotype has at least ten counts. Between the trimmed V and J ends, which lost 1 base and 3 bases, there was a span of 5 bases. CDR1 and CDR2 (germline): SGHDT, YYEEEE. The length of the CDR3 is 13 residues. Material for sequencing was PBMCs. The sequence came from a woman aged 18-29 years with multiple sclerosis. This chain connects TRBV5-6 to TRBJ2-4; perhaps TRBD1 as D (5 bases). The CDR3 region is CASSLTGKNIQYF. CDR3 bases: TGTGCCAGCAGCTTGACAGGCAAAAACATTCAGTACTTC.